This T cell receptor (beta chain) was observed in a study of CD8 T cells in ankylosing spondylitis. Study results and caveats: Seemingly characteristic of ankylosing spondylitis blood was a TCR beta motif consisting of under ten highly homologous variants. Disease-linked clones bore a CD8+ phenotype and were relatively rare in peripheral blood.

MiXCR, applied by TCRdb to the 5' RACE reads, yields one record per CDR3 protein. The data show around 490,000 distinct CDR3 sequences, less than 6% seen once. V lost 4 bases, J lost 3 bases, and 9 bases stayed unmatched. This CDR3 contains 17 residues. Germline V CDR1 and CDR2: SGHRS, YFSETQ. With respect to this clonotype: The antigen remains unidentified.

The sequenced sample was blood, either unsorted or a sorted T cell fraction (not recorded which). This chain connects TRBV5-1 to TRBJ2-2, with 10 bases lining up with TRBD1. This receptor was taken from a male donor with ankylosing spondylitis. Here the CDR3 reads CASSRGPGQGYTGELFF. The CDR3, as DNA: TGCGCCAGCAGCCGCGGACCGGGACAGGGGTACACCGGGGAGCTGTTTTTT. Complete variable domain (other parts from reference TRBV5-1 and TRBJ2-2): KAGVTQTPRYLIKTRGQQVTLSCSPISGHRSVSWYQQTPGQGLQFLFEYFSETQRNKGNFPGRFSGRQFSNSRSEMNVSTLELGDSALYLCASSRGPGQGYTGELFFGEGSRLTVL.